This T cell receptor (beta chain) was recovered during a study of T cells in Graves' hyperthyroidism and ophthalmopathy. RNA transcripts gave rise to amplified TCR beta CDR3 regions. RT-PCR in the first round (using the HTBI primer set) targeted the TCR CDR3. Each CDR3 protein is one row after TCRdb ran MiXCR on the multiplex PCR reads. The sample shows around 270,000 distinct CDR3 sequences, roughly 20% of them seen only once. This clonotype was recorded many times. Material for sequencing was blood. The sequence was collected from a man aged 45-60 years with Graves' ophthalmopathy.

In DNA form, the CDR3 reads TGTGCCAGCAGCCAACAAGGGGGGTATGGCTACACCTTC. Residues: CASSQQGGYGYTF. This rearrangement joins TRBV3-1 to TRBJ1-2, with D maybe TRBD1 (6 bases). Germline lookup yields CDR1 LGHDT and CDR2 YNNKEL (reference sequence). Trimming left V 2 bases short and J 5 bases short, with 9 bases between. The CDR3 covers 13 residues.